The 4 T cell receptor beta chains in this list originate from one sample, sequenced in a study of blood T cell repertoires in COVID-19. Assay: immunoSEQ multiplex PCR; the TCRdb copy retains only in-frame clones and omits some. The sample has over 85,000 clones, about 82% seen once. Sequences were obtained from peripheral blood. The source is a man aged 50-59 years with acute or convalescent COVID-19.

This rearrangement joins TRBV30 to TRBJ1-2; tentatively, D is TRBD1 (6 bases). The CDR3 spans 15 residues. Trimming shortened V by 4 bases and J by 4 bases, and 19 bases separated the two germline ends. Germline values: CDR1 GTSNPN, CDR2 SVGIG (reference sequence). CDR3 loop: CAWKGTSKGLYGYTF. The CDR3 nucleotides read TGTGCCTGGAAGGGGACATCCAAAGGACTCTATGGCTACACCTTC. Full variable domain (remainder filled in from reference TRBV30 and TRBJ1-2): SQTIHQWPATLVQPVGSPLSLECTVEGTSNPNLYWYRQAAGRGLQLLFYSVGIGQISSEVPQNLSASRPQDRQFILSSKKLLLSDSGFYLCAWKGTSKGLYGYTFGSGTRLTVV.

The J gene is TRBJ2-1, the V gene TRBV18; 9 bases are a match to TRBD2. The V gene end was trimmed by 2 bases and the J gene end by 7 bases; junction bases not matched to a gene: 9. The germline V gene has CDR1 KGHSH and CDR2 LQKENI. The CDR3 is made up of 16 amino acids. The CDR3 spells CASSPSLSGRGNEQFF. In nucleotides, the CDR3 is TGTGCCAGCTCACCAAGTCTTAGCGGGAGAGGTAATGAGCAGTTCTTC.

The chain couples TRBV19 to TRBJ2-2, with 9 bases identical to TRBD1. Germline CDR1 is LNHDA and CDR2 is SQIVND (reference sequence). The CDR3 sequence is 16 residues long. Germline trimming cut 4 bases from V and 4 bases from J; bases unmatched to any gene: 7. The CDR3 protein is CASSKTGGGGTGELFF. The CDR3 DNA is TGTGCCAGTAGTAAAACAGGGGGCGGAGGCACCGGGGAGCTGTTTTTT. The full variable domain, completed using reference TRBV19 and TRBJ2-2, is DGGITQSPKYLFRKEGQNVTLSCEQNLNHDAMYWYRQDPGQGLRLIYYSQIVNDFQKGDIAEGYSVSREKKESFPLTVTSAQKNPTAFYLCASSKTGGGGTGELFFGEGSRLTVL.

The chain is built from TRBV11-2 and TRBJ2-3; possibly TRBD2 for D (6 bases). This CDR3 comprises 14 residues. The germline V and J ends were trimmed by 4 bases and 3 bases, with 11 bases remaining between them. The germline gives CDR1 SGHAT, CDR2 FQNNGV. CDR3: CASSSLGGTDTQYF. CDR3 bases: TGTGCCAGCAGCTCCCTGGGGGGAACAGATACGCAGTATTTT.